These T cell receptor beta chains were read from a single sample in a study of cytotoxic CD8 clonotypes in ibrutinib-treated CLL. The protocol was immunoSEQ multiplex PCR, while the TCRdb copy is restricted to in-frame clones and leaves out a portion. The sample lists approximately 100,000 clones, around 73% occurring once. Sequenced here: PBMCs, sampled after 12 months of ibrutinib treatment. Receptors were obtained from a human donor with chronic lymphocytic leukemia. The CDR3 runs from the conserved cysteine through the conserved F or W. The D gene is left open where the match is weak. Part of the rows lack a size; the others show once, few, many or a class for expanded clones.

d_call: TRBD2; v_call: TRBV28; clone_size: .; j_call: TRBJ2-3; cdr3_aa: CASSLEIAGDTDTQYF; cdr3_nt: TGTGCCAGCAGTTTAGAGATAGCGGGGGACACAGATACGCAGTATTTT
d_call: .; v_call: TRBV30; clone_size: .; j_call: TRBJ1-1; cdr3_aa: CAWSVLEAFF; cdr3_nt: TGTGCCTGGAGTGTACTTGAAGCTTTCTTT
d_call: TRBD2; v_call: TRBV9; clone_size: once; j_call: TRBJ2-2; cdr3_aa: CASSRGGSGGPGELFF; cdr3_nt: TGTGCCAGCAGCCGCGGCGGTAGCGGGGGGCCCGGGGAGCTGTTTTTT
d_call: .; v_call: TRBV4-1; clone_size: .; j_call: TRBJ1-5; cdr3_aa: CASSQEGVQPQHF; cdr3_nt: TGCGCCAGCAGCCAAGAGGGGGTGCAGCCCCAGCATTTT
d_call: .; v_call: TRBV7-9; clone_size: few; j_call: TRBJ1-1; cdr3_aa: CASSFSGAREAFF; cdr3_nt: TGTGCCAGCAGCTTTTCGGGAGCTAGGGAAGCTTTCTTT
d_call: TRBD2; v_call: TRBV5-4; clone_size: .; j_call: TRBJ2-7; cdr3_aa: CASSSGTSGGITYEQYF; cdr3_nt: TGTGCCAGCAGCTCCGGGACTAGCGGGGGTATAACCTACGAGCAGTACTTC
d_call: .; v_call: TRBV25-1; clone_size: .; j_call: TRBJ2-7; cdr3_aa: CASKGELRPYEQYF; cdr3_nt: TGTGCCAGCAAGGGGGAGCTACGACCCTACGAGCAGTACTTC
d_call: TRBD1; v_call: TRBV5-6; clone_size: .; j_call: TRBJ1-4; cdr3_aa: CASSPGQARNEKLFF; cdr3_nt: TGTGCCAGCAGCCCGGGACAGGCTCGGAATGAAAAACTGTTTTTT
d_call: TRBD1; v_call: TRBV19; clone_size: .; j_call: TRBJ2-2; cdr3_aa: CASIPGTANTGELFF; cdr3_nt: TGTGCCAGTATACCGGGGACAGCGAACACCGGGGAGCTGTTTTTT
d_call: .; v_call: TRBV6-1; clone_size: .; j_call: TRBJ2-3; cdr3_aa: CASSEEVRNTQYF; cdr3_nt: TGTGCCAGCAGTGAAGAGGTACGAAATACGCAGTATTTT
d_call: .; v_call: TRBV5-1; clone_size: .; j_call: TRBJ2-5; cdr3_aa: CASSVPERTQYF; cdr3_nt: TGCGCCAGCAGTGTCCCCGAGAGGACCCAGTACTTC
d_call: .; v_call: TRBV11-2; clone_size: once; j_call: TRBJ2-3; cdr3_aa: CASSQGPASTDTQYF; cdr3_nt: TGTGCCAGCAGCCAAGGACCAGCTAGCACAGATACGCAGTATTTT
d_call: .; v_call: TRBV7-2; clone_size: .; j_call: TRBJ2-5; cdr3_aa: CASSLSERETQYF; cdr3_nt: TGTGCCAGCAGCTTATCAGAGCGGGAGACCCAGTACTTC
d_call: .; v_call: TRBV5-4; clone_size: .; j_call: TRBJ1-2; cdr3_aa: CASSSPGAGYTF; cdr3_nt: TGTGCCAGCAGCTCCCCCGGCGCTGGCTACACCTTC
d_call: .; v_call: TRBV28; clone_size: .; j_call: TRBJ1-1; cdr3_aa: CASSFVPVQNTEAFF; cdr3_nt: TGTGCCAGCAGTTTTGTTCCGGTTCAGAACACTGAAGCTTTCTTT
d_call: .; v_call: TRBV30; clone_size: few; j_call: TRBJ1-1; cdr3_aa: CAWSVGLTDGFKTEAFF; cdr3_nt: TGTGCCTGGAGTGTAGGTTTGACAGACGGGTTCAAGACTGAAGCTTTCTTT